This entry concerns a single TCR beta chain. Its antigen is not known. The data stem from a study of cytomegalovirus exposure and HLA in healthy donors. Study-wide results and limits: TCR beta V segments were, for the most part, productive about 90% or about 30% of the time in an earlier analysis. Equally common other TCR beta chains were less clonally expanded than HLA-associated ones, a later analysis found. Diagnosis of cytomegalovirus status made by the classifier reportedly showed high specificity and sensitivity.

With 60 Vbeta and 13 Jbeta primers, the PCR was carried out. Clones were read by immunoSEQ multiplex PCR, and TCRdb kept only the in-frame ones, dropping some. The sample includes some 150,000 clones, roughly 80% of them seen just once. Trimming cost V 0 bases and J 4 bases, with 11 bases left between them. The germline V gene has CDR1 SQVTM and CDR2 ANQGSEA. The CDR3 has 14 residues. The chain recombines TRBV29-1 with TRBJ2-3, with no clear D. The sample taken for sequencing was PBMCs. The origin of this receptor is a young man in good health and CMV-seronegative. CDR3 residues: CSVEDGRRADTQYF. CDR3 nucleotides: TGCAGCGTTGAAGATGGTAGGAGAGCAGATACGCAGTATTTT.